This T cell receptor (beta chain) was sequenced during a study of blood T cells in healthy people across ages. Using a J-beta primer mix together with a sample-barcoded 5' primer, a second PCR was run for 7 to 11 cycles. One entry per CDR3 protein results from TCRdb running MiXCR on the 5' RACE reads. The data contain over 1,300,000 distinct CDR3 sequences, 59% of them singletons. The germline V gene has CDR1 SGHDN and CDR2 FVKESK. The V end lost 0 bases, the J end lost 6 bases, and 11 bases lay between the germline ends. This CDR3 region has 14 residues. The source is a man younger than 30 in good health. V is TRBV14 and J is TRBJ1-1; D is unclear. Sequenced sample: blood. CDR3 coding DNA: TGTGCCAGCAGCCAAGATCCTGGGAGGCCTGAAGCTTTCTTT. Its translation is CASSQDPGRPEAFF.